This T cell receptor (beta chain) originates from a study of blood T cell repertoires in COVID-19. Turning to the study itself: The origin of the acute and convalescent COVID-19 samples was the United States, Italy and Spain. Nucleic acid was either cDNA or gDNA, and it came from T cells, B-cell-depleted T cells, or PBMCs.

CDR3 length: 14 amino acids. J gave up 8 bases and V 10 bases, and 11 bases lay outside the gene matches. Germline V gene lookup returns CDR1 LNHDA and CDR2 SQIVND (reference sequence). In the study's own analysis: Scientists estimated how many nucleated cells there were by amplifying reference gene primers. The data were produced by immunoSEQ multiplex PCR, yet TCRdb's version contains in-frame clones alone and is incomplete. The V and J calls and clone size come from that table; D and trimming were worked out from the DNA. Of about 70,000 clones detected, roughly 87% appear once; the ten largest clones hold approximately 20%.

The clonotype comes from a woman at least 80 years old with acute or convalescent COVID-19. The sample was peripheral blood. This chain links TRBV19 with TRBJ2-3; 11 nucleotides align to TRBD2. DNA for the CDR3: TGTGCCACCGTAGCGGGAGGGCCTTCCGGTACGCAGTATTTT. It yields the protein CATVAGGPSGTQYF.